This T cell receptor (beta chain) was sequenced for a study of OX40 agonist ivuxolimab in advanced cancers. Overall study: Participants, 82.7% male, averaged roughly 60 years of age, ranging from 23 to 79.

This clone has just one count. The V end was cut by 1 base, the J end by 4 bases, with 11 bases between. The CDR3 runs 16 residues. CDR1 and CDR2 from the germline V gene are LGHNA and YSLEER. Assay: immunoSEQ multiplex PCR; the TCRdb copy retains only in-frame clones and omits some. The data show over 55,000 clones, 80% seen once. This sample comprised CD4+ or CD8+ T cells sorted from blood, obtained in a trial of the OX40 agonist ivuxolimab. The TCR originated in an adult with an advanced solid tumor such as melanoma, head and neck, liver or kidney cancer. The chain is built from TRBV4-3 and TRBJ2-6, with D perhaps TRBD2 (5 bases). DNA of the CDR3: TGCGCCAGCAGCCAAGGAGGGCGTTCCGGGGCCAACGTCCTGACTTTC. Its translation: CASSQGGRSGANVLTF.